A selection of T cell receptor beta chains follows, all from one sample in a study of shared clonotypes between healthy human individuals. Only in-frame clones appear in the TCRdb table, and some are missing; sequencing was by immunoSEQ multiplex PCR. The sample holds 1.5 million to 2.5 million clones, roughly 95% seen once. The material sequenced was naive CD8+ T cells sorted from blood. Receptor source: a man aged 18 to 30 in good health. Both conserved end residues are part of each CDR3. The D gene is left open where the match is weak. Clone size is given for some rows only: seen once, a few or many times, or a class if the clone is expanded.

clone size	J gene	V gene	D gene	CDR3 protein	CDR3 DNA
.	TRBJ2-7	TRBV19	.	CASSFGLSYEQYF	TGTGCCAGTAGTTTTGGTCTTTCCTACGAGCAGTACTTC
.	TRBJ2-7	TRBV7-9	TRBD1	CASMGQELSEQYF	TGTGCCAGCATGGGACAGGAGTTGAGCGAGCAGTACTTC
.	TRBJ2-3	TRBV7-9	TRBD2	CASSLASGGADTQYF	TGTGCCAGCAGCTTAGCCAGCGGGGGCGCAGATACGCAGTATTTT
.	TRBJ2-7	TRBV2	TRBD1	CASRDRVDEQYF	TGTGCCAGCAGGGACAGGGTCGACGAGCAGTACTTC
.	TRBJ2-5	TRBV2	.	CASLDLGTGETQYF	TGTGCCAGCTTAGACCTAGGTACCGGGGAGACCCAGTACTTC
.	TRBJ1-3	TRBV5-1	TRBD1	CASSLDQGAGNTIYF	TGCGCCAGCAGCTTGGATCAGGGGGCTGGAAACACCATATATTTT
.	TRBJ2-1	TRBV27	.	CASSYLGSDEQFF	TGTGCCAGCAGTTACCTGGGATCTGATGAGCAGTTCTTC
.	TRBJ2-7	TRBV5-4	.	CASSLVGSGYEQYF	TGTGCCAGCAGCTTGGTAGGCAGTGGCTACGAGCAGTACTTC
.	TRBJ2-1	TRBV10-3	TRBD1	CAIPPIRQGALYNEQFF	TGTGCCATCCCACCTATTAGACAGGGAGCATTATACAATGAGCAGTTCTTC
.	TRBJ2-7	TRBV4-1	.	CASSQDQRAESSYEQYF	TGCGCCAGCAGCCAAGATCAAAGGGCGGAGAGCTCCTACGAGCAGTACTTC
.	TRBJ2-5	TRBV9	.	CASSVGGDSTETQYF	TGTGCCAGCAGCGTTGGGGGAGACAGTACAGAGACCCAGTACTTC
.	TRBJ2-1	TRBV4-3	.	CASSQVGSSNEQFF	TGCGCCAGCAGCCAAGTAGGGTCTTCAAATGAGCAGTTCTTC
.	TRBJ2-2	TRBV10-2	.	CASSDPSDLLTGELFF	TGCGCCAGCAGTGACCCTTCGGACTTGCTCACCGGGGAGCTGTTTTTT
.	TRBJ2-5	TRBV6-5	TRBD1	CATRTGYETQYF	TGTGCCACCCGGACAGGGTATGAGACCCAGTACTTC
.	TRBJ1-1	TRBV9	TRBD1	CASSVGPTAIRDREAFF	TGTGCCAGCAGCGTAGGCCCGACTGCAATCCGGGACAGGGAAGCTTTCTTT
.	TRBJ1-6	TRBV5-6	.	CASSTEIAPLHF	TGTGCCAGCAGCACAGAAATAGCACCCCTCCACTTT
.	TRBJ1-4	TRBV7-8	.	CASSLSAGLNEKLFF	TGTGCCAGCAGCTTAAGCGCAGGCCTTAATGAAAAACTGTTTTTT
.	TRBJ1-1	TRBV5-1	.	CASSSEGQFYTEAFF	TGCGCCAGCAGCTCGGAGGGCCAGTTCTACACTGAAGCTTTCTTT
.	TRBJ1-5	TRBV6-6	.	CASSYVRGDQPQHF	TGTGCCAGCAGTTACGTGAGAGGGGACCAGCCCCAGCATTTT
.	TRBJ2-3	TRBV4-3	TRBD1	CASSPEDRGLTDTQYF	TGCGCCAGCAGCCCCGAGGACAGGGGGCTCACAGATACGCAGTATTTT
.	TRBJ2-7	TRBV7-9	.	CASSPYPGDEQYF	TGTGCCAGCAGCCCGTACCCCGGTGACGAGCAGTACTTC
.	TRBJ1-2	TRBV19	TRBD1	CASSSRTGDYGYTF	TGTGCCAGTAGCTCCAGGACAGGGGACTATGGCTACACCTTC
few	TRBJ1-1	TRBV30	TRBD1	CAWSVTGDTEAFF	TGTGCCTGGAGTGTGACAGGGGACACTGAAGCTTTCTTT
.	TRBJ2-7	TRBV27	.	CASSFGGPGYEQYF	TGTGCCAGCAGTTTCGGGGGTCCGGGCTACGAGCAGTACTTC
.	TRBJ1-6	TRBV9	.	CASSVVGGSPLHF	TGTGCCAGCAGCGTAGTTGGGGGTTCACCCCTCCACTTT
.	TRBJ2-7	TRBV30	TRBD1	CAWSPGTGASGRQYF	TGTGCCTGGAGCCCCGGGACAGGGGCCTCCGGGCGGCAGTACTTC
.	TRBJ2-7	TRBV7-8	.	CASSYNYEQYF	TGTGCCAGCAGCTACAATTACGAGCAGTACTTC
.	TRBJ2-7	TRBV27	TRBD2	CASSPSGGLAILTYEQYF	TGTGCCAGCAGTCCTTCCGGCGGACTAGCGATCCTTACCTACGAGCAGTACTTC
.	TRBJ1-1	TRBV4-3	.	CASSQGGTGMNTEAFF	TGCGCCAGCAGCCAAGGGGGAACAGGGATGAACACTGAAGCTTTCTTT
once	TRBJ2-7	TRBV6-1	.	CASSDGEQYF	TGTGCCAGCAGTGATGGGGAGCAGTACTTC
.	TRBJ2-7	TRBV28	TRBD1	CASSMGQGRGLYEQYF	TGTGCCAGCAGTATGGGACAGGGAAGGGGCCTTTACGAGCAGTACTTC
.	TRBJ1-2	TRBV6-6	TRBD1	CASSSGTDYGYTF	TGTGCCAGCAGTTCCGGGACAGACTATGGCTACACCTTC
.	TRBJ1-2	TRBV18	TRBD1	CASSPGWDRVPDYGYTF	TGTGCCAGCTCACCAGGGTGGGACAGGGTTCCCGACTATGGCTACACCTTC
.	TRBJ2-1	TRBV2	.	CASEGQYNEQFF	TGTGCCAGCGAAGGTCAATACAATGAGCAGTTCTTC
.	TRBJ2-5	TRBV30	TRBD2	CAWSVLGTTRETQYF	TGTGCCTGGAGTGTACTAGGGACTACTCGAGAGACCCAGTACTTC
.	TRBJ2-7	TRBV4-2	TRBD2	CASSQEPLAGVSYEQYF	TGTGCCAGCAGCCAGGAACCTCTAGCGGGGGTCTCCTACGAGCAGTACTTC
.	TRBJ2-3	TRBV6-5	TRBD2	CASSFLAERTDTQYF	TGTGCCAGCAGTTTTCTAGCGGAGCGCACAGATACGCAGTATTTT
.	TRBJ2-3	TRBV28	TRBD1	CASSHRGVADTQYF	TGTGCCAGCAGCCACAGGGGGGTGGCAGATACGCAGTATTTT
.	TRBJ1-1	TRBV5-4	.	CASSVLMNTEAFF	TGTGCCAGCAGCGTATTAATGAACACTGAAGCTTTCTTT
.	TRBJ2-3	TRBV25-1	.	CASSEWGVNTDTQYF	TGTGCCAGCAGTGAATGGGGGGTGAACACAGATACGCAGTATTTT
.	TRBJ2-5	TRBV27	TRBD2	CASSSTSGGQETQYF	TGTGCCAGCAGTTCAACTAGCGGGGGCCAAGAGACCCAGTACTTC
.	TRBJ2-7	TRBV10-2	.	CASSDTGREQYF	TGCGCCAGCAGTGATACAGGCCGGGAGCAGTACTTC
.	TRBJ2-4	TRBV2	.	CASSDSVDTGGENIQYF	TGTGCCAGCAGTGATAGTGTAGACACCGGCGGGGAAAACATTCAGTACTTC
.	TRBJ1-2	TRBV27	.	CASSLGQDYGYTF	TGTGCCAGCAGTTTAGGGCAGGACTATGGCTACACCTTC
.	TRBJ2-1	TRBV6-5	TRBD2	CASSYSGSGYNEQFF	TGTGCCAGCAGCTATAGCGGGAGTGGATACAATGAGCAGTTCTTC
few	TRBJ1-6	TRBV7-6	.	CASSLTRQSSYNSPLHF	TGTGCCAGCAGCTTAACCCGACAGAGCTCCTATAATTCACCCCTCCACTTT
once	TRBJ1-3	TRBV27	.	CASSLIGAYGNTIYF	TGTGCCAGCAGTTTAATCGGGGCCTACGGAAACACCATATATTTT
once	TRBJ2-3	TRBV5-4	TRBD2	CASSLLAGYTSTDTQYF	TGTGCCAGCAGCTTACTAGCGGGATATACCAGCACAGATACGCAGTATTTT
.	TRBJ2-7	TRBV11-3	.	CASSTGGEQYF	TGTGCCAGCAGCACTGGGGGGGAGCAGTACTTC
.	TRBJ2-1	TRBV7-9	TRBD2	CASSTAVLAGGRPYNEQFF	TGTGCCAGCAGCACAGCGGTTCTAGCGGGGGGGCGGCCCTACAATGAGCAGTTCTTC
.	TRBJ1-6	TRBV7-9	.	CASSLGPVNSPLHF	TGTGCCAGCAGCTTAGGACCAGTAAATTCACCCCTCCACTTT